The 21 T cell receptor beta chains below were found in one sample sequenced in a study of T cell changes during pregnancy in multiple sclerosis. The table came from immunoSEQ multiplex PCR; TCRdb's copy has only in-frame clones and leaves some out. Of around 38,000 clones in the sample, roughly 90% are singletons; the top ten hold about 6.1%. The specimen comprised CD8+ T cells from peripheral blood mononuclear cells, sampled in the third trimester of pregnancy. These receptor sequences come from a female donor with multiple sclerosis, enrolled in a pregnancy study.

The chain uses TRBV14 and TRBJ2-1; 14 nucleotides align to TRBD2. The CDR3 is 22 residues long. The ends lost 1 base at V and 4 bases at J; junction bases unmatched: 18. The germline gives CDR1 SGHDN, CDR2 FVKESK. In nucleotides, the CDR3 is TGTGCCAGCAGCCAAGCACCTCGACTAGCGGGAGGGCTATTCATCGGGTACAATGAGCAGTTCTTC. This gives the protein CASSQAPRLAGGLFIGYNEQFF.

V and J are TRBV5-1 and TRBJ2-2; 8 bases match TRBD1. Germline CDR1 is SGHRS and CDR2 is YFSETQ. Trimming at V came to 1 base and at J to 5 bases, leaving 19 bases not matched to a gene. The CDR3 is 20 residues long. Here the CDR3 DNA reads TGCGCCAGCAGCTTGAGGCAGGGGGCGACGAAGTTCTTTTTGACCGGGGAGCTGTTTTTT. Protein: CASSLRQGATKFFLTGELFF. Variable domain in full (rest from reference TRBV5-1 and TRBJ2-2): KAGVTQTPRYLIKTRGQQVTLSCSPISGHRSVSWYQQTPGQGLQFLFEYFSETQRNKGNFPGRFSGRQFSNSRSEMNVSTLELGDSALYLCASSLRQGATKFFLTGELFFGEGSRLTVL.

The chain carries TRBV4-3 and TRBJ2-1, with a possible D match to TRBD2 (6 bases). Germline CDR1 LGHNA, CDR2 YSLEER. V dropped 0 bases and J dropped 1 base, with 16 bases sitting between them. The CDR3 consists of 18 residues. The CDR3 sequence is CASSQDRTGTSSYNEQFF. The CDR3 bases are TGCGCCAGCAGCCAAGATAGGACCGGGACTTCATCCTACAATGAGCAGTTCTTC.

This chain joins TRBV10-3 and TRBJ2-1; TRBD2 matches at 11 bases. Germline V gene sequence: CDR1 ENHRY, CDR2 SYGVKD. CDR3 length equals 16 residues. Unmatched junction bases numbered 11, after V lost 6 bases and J lost 7 bases. The CDR3 nucleotides are TGTGCCATCAGCTCCGCCGGGACTAGCGGATCTAATGAGCAGTTCTTC. Its translation: CAISSAGTSGSNEQFF.

This sequence joins TRBV6-1 and TRBJ2-2, with D tentatively TRBD2 (5 bases). The CDR3 consists of 13 residues. The germline V gene has CDR1 MNHNS and CDR2 SASEGT. V lost 1 base, J lost 6 bases, and 6 bases lay in between. Here the CDR3 reads CASSEGESGELFF. CDR3 nucleotides: TGTGCCAGCAGTGAAGGGGAGTCCGGGGAGCTGTTTTTT.

V is TRBV7-9 and J is TRBJ2-7; a possible D gene is TRBD2 (6 bases). This CDR3 is 15 amino acids long. Between the trimmed V and J ends, which lost 4 bases and 6 bases, there was a span of 19 bases. CDR1 and CDR2 from the germline V gene are SEHNR and FQNEAQ (reference sequence). CDR3 sequence: CASSSPGAPVGEQYF. The CDR3 nucleotides are TGTGCCAGCAGCTCTCCGGGAGCTCCCGTGGGCGAGCAGTACTTC.

V is TRBV7-6 and J is TRBJ1-1, with a weak D call TRBD1 (6 bases). This CDR3 is built from 13 residues. Trimming took 3 bases from V and 5 from J, leaving 10 bases between them. Germline CDR1 and CDR2: SGHVS and FNYEAQ. CDR3 amino acids: CASSLQTGTEAFF. For the CDR3, the DNA is TGTGCCAGCAGCTTGCAAACAGGGACTGAAGCTTTCTTT.

The chain couples TRBV4-3 to TRBJ2-5, with D possibly being TRBD2 (5 bases). The CDR3 totals 13 residues. Germline V gene data show CDR1 as LGHNA and CDR2 as YSLEER. Trimming left V 1 base short and J 3 bases short, with 6 bases between. Here the CDR3 reads CASSQVREETQYF. In nucleotides, the CDR3 is TGCGCCAGCAGCCAAGTGAGGGAAGAGACCCAGTACTTC.

V is TRBV6-5 and J is TRBJ2-5; 11 nucleotides align to TRBD1. Unmatched junction bases numbered 6, after V lost 4 bases and J lost 5 bases. CDR3 length equals 15 residues. CDR1 is MNHEY, CDR2 SVGAGI, per germline. The CDR3 loop is CASSFLGTGGETQYF. The CDR3 DNA follows: TGTGCCAGCAGTTTTCTAGGGACAGGGGGGGAGACCCAGTACTTC.

This clone was recorded once. The CDR3 coding sequence is TGTGCCAGCAATACACCACTGGGGGCTAGTGGCTACACCTTC. Its translation: CASNTPLGASGYTF. The chain is built from TRBV7-9 and TRBJ1-2, with a weak D call TRBD1 (6 bases). Germline loops: CDR1 SEHNR, CDR2 FQNEAQ (reference sequence). This CDR3 comprises 14 residues. V was shortened by 7 bases and J by 7 bases, with 19 bases between the two germline ends.

The rearrangement joins TRBV13 to TRBJ2-1, with D perhaps matching TRBD2 (5 bases). Germline-derived CDR1 and CDR2 are PRHDT and FYEKMQ (reference sequence). The CDR3 is 15 amino acids. Trimming left V 3 bases short and J 9 bases short, with 18 bases between. This chain's CDR3 is CASSFEVVEACEQFF. The CDR3 nucleotides read TGTGCCAGCAGCTTCGAGGTTGTGGAGGCATGTGAGCAGTTCTTC.

The CDR3 DNA is TGTGCCGGTGTGGGACAGGGGGTTCAGCCCCAGCATTTT. Amino acid sequence: CAGVGQGVQPQHF. This sequence joins TRBV5-4 and TRBJ1-5; 11 positions agree with TRBD1. With V trimmed by 10 bases and J by 6 bases, 6 bases remained unmatched. From germline, CDR1 is SGHNT and CDR2 YYREEE (reference sequence). The CDR3 sequence is 13 residues long.

This clone has a single count. The rearrangement joins TRBV10-3 to TRBJ2-1; a possible D gene is TRBD2 (5 bases). This CDR3 comprises 12 residues. V shed 6 bases and J shed 4 bases, with 7 bases lying between them. Germline-derived CDR1 and CDR2 are ENHRY and SYGVKD. CDR3 amino acids: CAIRDFYNEQFF. DNA of the CDR3: TGTGCCATCAGGGACTTTTACAATGAGCAGTTCTTC.

This clone appeared once. This sequence joins TRBV16 and TRBJ1-1; 7 bases fit TRBD1. Losses at the gene ends were 4 bases for V and 5 bases for J; bases not matched to a gene: 16. CDR1 KGHSY and CDR2 FQNENV come from the germline V gene. The CDR3 length is 17 residues. CDR3 loop: CASSLSPTGPLGTEAFF. CDR3 nucleotides: TGTGCCAGCAGCCTCTCACCGACAGGGCCTCTGGGAACTGAAGCTTTCTTT.

This clone was recorded a few times. The CDR3 sequence: CASSFSQAAEAFF. The CDR3 DNA sequence: TGTGCCAGCAGTTTCTCTCAGGCCGCTGAAGCTTTCTTT. The chain is built from TRBV27 and TRBJ1-1, with D hard to call. The CDR3 is made up of 13 amino acids. The V end was cut by 3 bases, the J end by 6 bases, with 11 bases between. CDR1 is MNHEY and CDR2 is SMNVEV in the germline V gene (reference sequence).

The chain recombines TRBV6-6 with TRBJ2-2; possible D gene TRBD1, 5 bases. Trimming stripped 5 bases from V and 5 bases from J, with 6 bases between. In germline, CDR1 is MNHNY, CDR2 SVGAGI (reference sequence). The length of the CDR3 is 12 residues. The CDR3 loop is CASSPGTGELFF. CDR3 coding DNA: TGTGCCAGCAGTCCAGGGACCGGGGAGCTGTTTTTT.

The sample holds a few counts of this clone. The rearrangement joins TRBV5-1 to TRBJ2-7; perhaps TRBD2 as D (5 bases). The V gene lost 4 bases and the J gene lost 0 bases, with 11 bases spanning the gap. Germline V gene data show CDR1 as SGHRS and CDR2 as YFSETQ. The CDR3 consists of 14 residues. The CDR3 bases are TGCGCCAGCAGCGCCGGACTTGACTCCTACGAGCAGTACTTC. Its protein product is CASSAGLDSYEQYF.

V and J are TRBV5-1 and TRBJ1-1; no reliable D call. Per germline, CDR1 SGHRS and CDR2 YFSETQ. V lost 0 bases, J lost 2 bases, and 8 bases lay in between. This CDR3 is built from 14 residues. CDR3 region: CASSLVGGNTEAFF. CDR3 in DNA: TGCGCCAGCAGCTTGGTAGGAGGAAACACTGAAGCTTTCTTT.

This clone appeared once. The chain is built from TRBV19 and TRBJ2-6, with D uncertain. This CDR3 is 16 amino acids long. Looked up from germline, CDR1 is LNHDA and CDR2 is SQIVND (reference sequence). V lost 1 base, J lost 0 bases, and 7 bases lay in between. The CDR3 DNA follows: TGTGCCAGTAGTATAGGAGACTTCTCTGGGGCCAACGTCCTGACTTTC. Translation: CASSIGDFSGANVLTF.

The chain carries TRBV5-6 and TRBJ2-2, with D maybe TRBD2 (5 bases). The CDR3 covers 16 residues. Per the germline V gene, CDR1 is SGHDT and CDR2 is YYEEEE. Between the trimmed V and J ends, which lost 0 bases and 6 bases, there was a span of 15 bases. The CDR3 loop is CASSLVRGAGPGELFF. The DNA of the CDR3 is TGTGCCAGCAGCTTGGTACGGGGAGCTGGGCCCGGGGAGCTGTTTTTT.

The chain couples TRBV4-1 to TRBJ2-7; no clear D. The CDR3 length is 13 residues. Germline assignment: CDR1 MGHRA and CDR2 YSYEKL. V was pared by 2 bases and J by 4 bases, with 9 bases between. This CDR3 is CASSQFSGYEQYF. Here the CDR3 DNA reads TGCGCCAGCAGCCAATTTTCAGGTTACGAGCAGTACTTC.